The 20 T cell receptor beta chains in this list originate from one sample, sequenced in a study of T cell repertoires in cytomegalovirus infection. MiXCR was run by TCRdb on the reads, yielding one entry per CDR3 protein. This table holds some 300,000 distinct CDR3 sequences, 15% to 20% found once. The source material was PBMCs. Receptors were obtained from a human donor in good health (CMV status not recorded). Some clones in this sample may be carry-over from other donors' samples.

The rearrangement joins TRBV9 to TRBJ2-1, with TRBD2 matching over 9 bases. J was trimmed by 7 bases and V by 0 bases; bases with no gene match: 5. The CDR3 is made up of 15 amino acids. The V gene's germline CDR1 is SGDLS and CDR2 YYNGEE. CDR3 nucleotide sequence: TGTGCCAGCAGCGTAGGCGGGACTAGCCATAATGAGCAGTTCTTC. This codes for CASSVGGTSHNEQFF.

J is TRBJ2-1 and V is TRBV7-2; D ambiguous. CDR1 and CDR2 (germline): SGHTA, FQGNSA. V lost 4 bases to trimming and J lost 3 bases, with 7 bases between them. The CDR3 has 13 amino acids. The CDR3 coding sequence is TGTGCCAGCAGCTCAGAGAACTACAATGAGCAGTTCTTC. It yields the protein CASSSENYNEQFF.

In its sample, this clonotype was seen a few times. The genes are TRBV24-1 and TRBJ2-1; 7 bases agree with TRBD1. CDR1 is KGHDR and CDR2 is SFDVKD in the germline V gene. V lost 1 base to trimming and J lost 8 bases; unmatched junction nucleotides: 4. The CDR3 is 14 amino acids. The CDR3 here is CATSDFRQGYEQFF. As DNA, the CDR3 is TGTGCCACCAGTGATTTCAGACAGGGCTATGAGCAGTTCTTC.

For this clonotype: A much larger clone differs by one base, so this may be a read error. The gene calls are TRBV7-3 and TRBJ2-5; D might be TRBD1 or TRBD2, each matching 6 bases. Germline values: CDR1 SGHTA, CDR2 FQGTGA. The length of the CDR3 is 15 residues. The CDR3 spells CASSLRGQGRETQCF. CDR3 DNA: TGTGCCAGCAGCTTAAGGGGGCAGGGTCGGGAGACCCAGTGCTTC.

This chain links TRBV5-3 with TRBJ2-3; 7 nucleotides line up with TRBD1. TRBV5-3 is filed as an ORF, its function uncertain. V lost 8 bases and J lost 2; bases outside the gene matches: 11. The CDR3 is 15 residues long. The DNA of the CDR3 is TGTGCCAGCAGCGACTCGGACAGGCCCACAGATACGCAGTATTTT. Its translation: CASSDSDRPTDTQYF.

At least ten counts were recorded for this clonotype. The gene calls are TRBV7-8 and TRBJ1-2; a possible D gene is TRBD1 (6 bases). Looked up from germline, CDR1 is SGHVS and CDR2 is FQNEAQ. Trimming removed 1 base from V and 5 bases from J, with 14 bases in between. This CDR3 contains 15 residues. This chain's CDR3 is CASSLEAGANYGYTF. For the CDR3, the DNA is TGTGCCAGCAGCTTAGAGGCAGGGGCGAATTATGGCTACACCTTC. Together with reference TRBV7-8 and TRBJ1-2, the CDR3 gives the full variable domain: GAGVSQSPRYKVAKRGQDVALRCDPISGHVSLFWYQQALGQGPEFLTYFQNEAQLDKSGLPSDRFFAERPEGSVSTLKIQRTQQEDSAVYLCASSLEAGANYGYTFGSGTRLTVV.

This clonotype was detected a few times. V usage is TRBV12-3 or TRBV12-4 and J usage is TRBJ2-3, with D perhaps matching TRBD2 (7 bases). Trimming took off 6 bases at V and 1 base at J, with 17 bases between the two ends. CDR3 length equals 16 residues. CDR3 in DNA: TGTGCCAGCAGCCTCAAGGGGGGGGGCCGCACAGATACGCAGTATTTT. It encodes CASSLKGGGRTDTQYF.

This rearrangement joins TRBV28 to TRBJ1-6; 11 bases fit TRBD1. V was pared by 6 bases and J by 11 bases, with 3 bases of the junction left unmatched. Germline CDR1 MDHEN, CDR2 SYDVKM. There are 13 residues in the CDR3. The CDR3: CASRLGQGAPLHF. DNA for the CDR3: TGTGCCAGCAGACTGGGACAGGGGGCACCCCTCCACTTT.

This clonotype has only a few counts. The V call is TRBV7-2, the J call TRBJ1-1, with D maybe TRBD1 (6 bases). There are 11 residues in the CDR3. Trimming took off 4 bases at V and 11 bases at J, with 11 bases between the two ends. CDR1 SGHTA and CDR2 FQGNSA come from the germline V gene. The CDR3 loop is CASSSYRDAFF. CDR3 DNA: TGTGCCAGCAGCTCCTACAGGGACGCTTTCTTT.

The chain uses TRBV9 and TRBJ2-5; D unresolved. The CDR3 is 14 amino acids. CDR1 SGDLS and CDR2 YYNGEE come from the germline V gene. Trimming shortened V by 1 base and J by 1 base, and 8 bases separated the two germline ends. CDR3 sequence: CASSVNPSQETQYF. The CDR3 DNA sequence: TGTGCCAGCAGCGTAAACCCCAGCCAAGAGACCCAGTACTTC.

In this sample, this clonotype turned up many times. The chain recombines TRBV4-1 with TRBJ1-5; D is unresolved. V was trimmed by 0 bases and J by 7 bases, leaving 13 bases between them. This CDR3 spans 15 amino acids. Per germline, CDR1 MGHRA and CDR2 YSYEKL. The CDR3 reads CASSQEVLRRQPQHF. DNA of the CDR3: TGCGCCAGCAGCCAAGAAGTTTTGCGGAGACAGCCCCAGCATTTT.

This clonotype was counted many times. This chain links TRBV5-1 with TRBJ2-3, with D maybe TRBD2 (6 bases). Germline CDR1 and CDR2: SGHRS and YFSETQ. The CDR3 has 20 amino acids. V gave up 3 bases and J gave up 0 bases, with 26 bases separating them. CDR3 in DNA: TGCGCCAGCAGCTCTCATCCTGCCGGGACTTACGGAGCTAGCACAGATACGCAGTATTTT. Translated: CASSSHPAGTYGASTDTQYF.

This clonotype was counted at least ten times. This chain connects TRBV6-1 to TRBJ1-2, with D possibly matching TRBD1 (5 bases). Trimming pared 4 bases from V and 3 bases from J, leaving 9 bases between. The CDR3 covers 13 residues. Germline CDR1 MNHNS, CDR2 SASEGT. DNA for the CDR3: TGTGCCAGCAGTGTTTCACAGGACTATGGCTACACCTTC. This encodes CASSVSQDYGYTF.

V usage is TRBV27 and J usage is TRBJ2-5, with 8 bases lining up with TRBD1. V was pared by 2 bases and J by 1 base, with 6 bases of the junction left unmatched. In germline, CDR1 is MNHEY, CDR2 SMNVEV (reference sequence). This CDR3 is built from 16 residues. CDR3: CASSLGSGTGQETQYF. The CDR3, as DNA: TGTGCCAGCAGTTTAGGGTCCGGGACAGGCCAAGAGACCCAGTACTTC.

This clonotype was detected many times. The V and J genes are TRBV11-3 and TRBJ2-5; D is unclear. This CDR3 comprises 13 residues. Trimming stripped 3 bases from V and 5 bases from J, with 10 bases between. Germline assignment: CDR1 SGHNT and CDR2 YENEEA. CDR3 residues: CASSFRGSETQYF. The CDR3 nucleotides are TGTGCCAGCAGCTTTCGTGGTTCGGAGACCCAGTACTTC.

J is TRBJ2-1 and V is TRBV4-1; tentative D call: TRBD2 (7 bases). V shed 4 bases and J shed 4 bases, with 20 bases lying between them. This CDR3 is built from 17 residues. Germline V lookup: CDR1 MGHRA, CDR2 YSYEKL. CDR3 amino acids: CASSLDRGRGNYNEQFF. The CDR3, as DNA: TGCGCCAGCAGCCTCGACCGTGGGAGGGGGAATTACAATGAGCAGTTCTTC.

The rearrangement uses TRBV20-1 and TRBJ1-5, with a possible D match to TRBD1 (6 bases). Trimming removed 3 bases from V and 0 bases from J, with 15 bases in between. The CDR3 has 16 residues. CDR1 DFQATT and CDR2 SNEGSKA come from the germline V gene (reference sequence). The CDR3 DNA follows: TGCAGTGCTAGGTTTCAGGGGTCGGGTAGCAATCAGCCCCAGCATTTT. Translation gives CSARFQGSGSNQPQHF.

The rearrangement joins TRBV9 to TRBJ1-1; perhaps TRBD1 as D (5 bases). Germline assignment: CDR1 SGDLS and CDR2 YYNGEE. Trimming cost V 4 bases and J 1 base, with 14 bases left between them. This CDR3 comprises 15 residues. The CDR3 region is CASSWSGTENTEAFF. The CDR3 region has the DNA TGTGCCAGCAGCTGGTCCGGGACTGAGAACACTGAAGCTTTCTTT.

As to this clonotype: This may arise from a read error, as a much more abundant clone is one base away. The J gene is TRBJ2-2, the V gene TRBV29-1, with 10 bases that match TRBD1. The CDR3 contains 16 residues. V shed 5 bases and J 7 bases; nucleotides not matched to a gene: 13. CDR1 SQVTM and CDR2 ANQGSEA come from the germline V gene. The CDR3: CSVSWTTTGGHGELFF. CDR3 DNA: TGCAGCGTTTCTTGGACAACGACAGGGGGCCACGGGGAGCTGTTTTTT.

There are many counts of this clonotype. The chain has TRBV7-8 and TRBJ2-1; D is possibly TRBD1 or TRBD2 (6 bases each). The V gene's germline CDR1 is SGHVS and CDR2 FQNEAQ. With 0 bases removed from V and 4 bases from J, the gap between germline ends came to 19 bases. The CDR3 runs to 18 residues. In nucleotides, the CDR3 is TGTGCCAGCAGCTTAGCCCTGGGTCCGGGGGCACATTACAATGAGCAGTTCTTC. Amino acids: CASSLALGPGAHYNEQFF.